Below, 27 T cell receptor beta chains from the same sample are listed, as sequenced in a study of blood T cell repertoires in COVID-19. Using immunoSEQ multiplex PCR, the repertoire was profiled, and TCRdb retains in-frame clones only, with some absent. Of 100,000 to 110,000 clones listed, just under 80% were seen once; the top ten hold around 10%. Sequenced sample: peripheral blood. Receptor source: a woman aged 70 to 79 with acute or convalescent COVID-19.

In this sample, this clone turned up a few times. The chain is built from TRBV15 and TRBJ1-2; D gene unclear. Germline-derived CDR1 and CDR2 are LNHNV and YYDKDF (reference sequence). With 0 bases removed from V and 7 bases from J, the gap between germline ends came to 15 bases. The CDR3 is 15 residues long. The CDR3 nucleotides are TGTGCCACCAGCAGAGATAAGCGGGTTGGGGTTGGCTACACCTTC. It specifies CATSRDKRVGVGYTF.

The genes are TRBV6-1 and TRBJ1-4; a weak D match, TRBD1 (5 bases). Per the germline V gene, CDR1 is MNHNS and CDR2 is SASEGT. The CDR3 runs to 16 residues. Trimming cost V 3 bases and J 0 bases, with 11 bases left between them. The DNA of the CDR3 is TGTGCCAGCAGTGACAGGGTGAGATCAACTAATGAAAAACTGTTTTTT. Translated: CASSDRVRSTNEKLFF.

This chain uses TRBV28 with TRBJ1-4; no clear D. This CDR3 is built from 15 residues. V was trimmed by 5 bases and J by 0 bases, leaving 10 bases between them. Germline loops: CDR1 MDHEN, CDR2 SYDVKM. Written as DNA, the CDR3 is TGTGCCAGCAGTCCAACGGGTACAACTAATGAAAAACTGTTTTTT. Translated: CASSPTGTTNEKLFF.

The V gene is TRBV7-9, the J gene TRBJ1-2; D possibly corresponds to TRBD1 (6 bases). Per the germline V gene, CDR1 is SEHNR and CDR2 is FQNEAQ (reference sequence). V was clipped by 0 bases and J by 8 bases, with 13 bases between them. CDR3 length equals 14 residues. The CDR3 region has the DNA TGTGCCAGCAGCTTAGCCGGAGCAGGGGAAGGCTACACCTTC. Protein sequence: CASSLAGAGEGYTF.

The V and J genes are TRBV6-5 and TRBJ2-1; D not certain. This CDR3 comprises 16 residues. Germline CDR1 and CDR2: MNHEY and SVGAGI. V was clipped by 2 bases and J by 10 bases, with 21 bases between them. The CDR3 spells CASSYGYMGQSSEQFF. For the CDR3, the DNA is TGTGCCAGCAGTTACGGGTATATGGGCCAATCTTCGGAGCAGTTCTTC.

The genes are TRBV15 and TRBJ2-5, with a tentative D call TRBD1 (7 bases). Germline V gene lookup returns CDR1 LNHNV and CDR2 YYDKDF (reference sequence). V shed 8 bases and J shed 4 bases, with 17 bases lying between them. The CDR3 is 14 residues long. CDR3 DNA sequence: TGTGCCACCCGCGGCAGGGGGGCCCTAGAGACCCAGTACTTC. Translation: CATRGRGALETQYF.

The chain recombines TRBV19 with TRBJ1-1, with no clear D. The ends were cut back, 6 bases at V and 1 base at J, with 15 bases in the middle. The V gene's germline CDR1 is LNHDA and CDR2 SQIVND (reference sequence). This CDR3 region has 15 residues. CDR3 bases: TGTGCCAGTAGCCCAGCGCGGAGGGAGAACACTGAAGCTTTCTTT. Protein product: CASSPARRENTEAFF.

The genes are TRBV18 and TRBJ1-2; weak D call: TRBD1 (6 bases). Germline V gene data show CDR1 as KGHSH and CDR2 as LQKENI. This CDR3 is built from 15 residues. With 3 bases removed from V and 6 bases from J, the gap between germline ends came to 17 bases. CDR3 sequence reads: CASSPPQGLTHGYTF. For the CDR3, the DNA is TGTGCCAGCTCACCGCCCCAGGGGCTCACCCATGGCTACACCTTC.

The chain has TRBV29-1 and TRBJ1-4; D is unclear. V lost 3 bases to trimming and J lost 8 bases, with 13 bases between them. This CDR3 has 13 amino acids. Germline assignment: CDR1 SQVTM and CDR2 ANQGSEA. The CDR3: CSVDSLRGEKLFF. The DNA of the CDR3 is TGCAGCGTTGATTCCCTTCGAGGAGAAAAACTGTTTTTT. The full variable domain, with the rest looked up from reference TRBV29-1 and TRBJ1-4, is SAVISQKPSRDICQRGTSLTIQCQVDSQVTMMFWYRQQPGQSLTLIATANQGSEATYESGFVIDKFPISRPNLTFSTLTVSNMSPEDSSIYLCSVDSLRGEKLFFGSGTQLSVL.

The table lists this clone with a few counts. The chain joins TRBV7-8 to TRBJ2-1, with 10 positions matching TRBD2. The CDR3 has 19 amino acids. The germline CDR1 and CDR2 sequences are SGHVS and FQNEAQ. V was pared by 1 base and J by 0 bases, with 9 bases of the junction left unmatched. CDR3 nucleotides: TGTGCCAGCAGCTTAGTTAGCGGGGGGACTTCGAGCTCCTACAATGAGCAGTTCTTC. It codes for CASSLVSGGTSSSYNEQFF.

The chain combines TRBV11-2 with TRBJ2-4, with D hard to call. This CDR3 is 15 amino acids long. Looked up from germline, CDR1 is SGHAT and CDR2 is FQNNGV. V was pared by 0 bases and J by 9 bases, with 15 bases between. For the CDR3, the DNA is TGTGCCAGCAGCTTAGACGGCCAGAGCTCTAGCATTCAGTACTTC. This gives the protein CASSLDGQSSSIQYF.

This clone was seen just once. The J gene is TRBJ2-7, the V gene TRBV6-5, with D perhaps matching TRBD1 (5 bases). The CDR3 runs 15 residues. Germline CDR1 reads MNHEY; CDR2 reads SVGAGI. The V end was cut by 2 bases, the J end by 0 bases, with 11 bases between. Here the CDR3 reads CASSYGRGSSYEQYF. CDR3 DNA: TGTGCCAGCAGTTACGGTAGGGGATCCTCCTACGAGCAGTACTTC.

The rearrangement joins TRBV19 to TRBJ1-2; 7 bases fit TRBD1. This CDR3 contains 14 residues. Germline CDR1 is LNHDA and CDR2 is SQIVND (reference sequence). The DNA of the CDR3 is TGTGTAGCTGGGGGGACAGAGATTCTCTATGGCTACACCTTC. This encodes CVAGGTEILYGYTF.

This rearrangement joins TRBV19 to TRBJ1-5, with 8 positions matching TRBD1. V shed 6 bases, J shed 6 bases, and the junction held 7 bases outside the gene matches. The CDR3 consists of 14 residues. CDR1 is LNHDA and CDR2 is SQIVND in the germline V gene (reference sequence). This CDR3 reads CASRTGVERQPQHF. CDR3 bases: TGTGCCAGTAGGACAGGGGTTGAGCGTCAGCCCCAGCATTTT.

Here the CDR3 reads CASSHQRGVGQETQYF. The CDR3 nucleotides are TGTGCCAGCAGCCACCAGCGGGGGGTGGGCCAAGAGACCCAGTACTTC. The chain couples TRBV3-1 (or the pseudogene TRBV3-2) to TRBJ2-5; 9 positions agree with TRBD2. Germline assignment: CDR1 LGHDT and CDR2 YNNKEL (reference sequence). The length of the CDR3 is 16 residues. J gave up 1 base and V 3 bases, and 6 bases lay outside the gene matches.

In its sample, this clone was seen a few times. This chain uses TRBV19 with TRBJ2-5; TRBD1 matches 10 bases. J lost 5 bases, V lost 6 bases, and 6 bases had no gene match. The length of the CDR3 is 14 residues. The V gene's germline CDR1 is LNHDA and CDR2 SQIVND (reference sequence). The CDR3: CASSQDRGSETQYF. The CDR3 bases are TGTGCCAGTAGCCAGGACAGGGGGTCGGAGACCCAGTACTTC.

This clone was observed a few times. The chain employs TRBV15 and TRBJ2-3; TRBD1 matches at 7 bases. Germline CDR1 is LNHNV and CDR2 is YYDKDF (reference sequence). The CDR3 totals 16 residues. The V segment lost 0 bases and the J segment 5 bases; nucleotides outside the gene matches: 8. The CDR3 loop is CATSRDRQQGLDTQYF. CDR3 in DNA: TGTGCCACCAGCAGAGATCGGCAACAGGGGTTAGATACGCAGTATTTT.

V gene TRBV7-3 combines with J gene TRBJ1-4; D gene uncertain. Germline assignment: CDR1 SGHTA and CDR2 FQGTGA. CDR3 length equals 14 residues. V lost 5 bases and J lost 5, with 12 bases in between. The CDR3 spells CASSPGPGNEKLFF. The CDR3 DNA is TGTGCCAGCAGCCCTGGCCCGGGGAATGAAAAACTGTTTTTT.

This chain joins TRBV6-1 and TRBJ1-5; D possibly corresponds to TRBD1 (6 bases). The CDR3 runs to 15 residues. The V and J ends lost 0 bases and 6 bases respectively, with 12 bases between them. Germline loops: CDR1 MNHNS, CDR2 SASEGT. In DNA form, the CDR3 reads TGTGCCAGCAGTGAAGCGGGGGGGCCGTCTCAGCCCCAGCATTTT. Its protein product is CASSEAGGPSQPQHF.

The chain links TRBV3-1 (or the pseudogene TRBV3-2) to TRBJ1-1, with 7 bases matching TRBD1. The CDR3 is 16 residues long. V lost 0 bases and J lost 5; bases outside the gene matches: 9. CDR1 and CDR2 (germline): LGHDT, YNNKEL (reference sequence). The CDR3 nucleotides read TGTGCCAGCAGCCAAGATCATCAGGGGGTGGGAACTGAAGCTTTCTTT. It is translated as CASSQDHQGVGTEAFF.

V and J are TRBV2 and TRBJ1-2, with TRBD1 matching over 7 bases. After removal of 6 bases from V and 3 bases from J, the junction contained 4 bases not matched to a gene. The CDR3 sequence is 13 residues long. Germline-derived CDR1 and CDR2 are SNHLY and FYNNEI. The CDR3: CASRDRRDYGYTF. CDR3 coding DNA: TGTGCCAGCAGGGACAGGCGCGACTATGGCTACACCTTC.

The CDR3, as DNA: TGCAGCGTTGATTGGGGGACTGGGGAAAAACTGTTTTTT. Amino acid sequence: CSVDWGTGEKLFF. V is TRBV29-1 and J is TRBJ1-4; weak D call: TRBD1 (5 bases). The CDR3 spans 13 residues. Germline CDR1 reads SQVTM; CDR2 reads ANQGSEA. V lost 3 bases and J lost 8, with 13 bases in between.

The CDR3 here is CAISDRQGLNTEAFF. The CDR3, as DNA: TGTGCCATCAGTGATCGGCAGGGATTGAACACTGAAGCTTTCTTT. The chain employs TRBV10-3 and TRBJ1-1; possibly TRBD1 for D (5 bases). V lost 3 bases and J lost 0, with 11 bases in between. CDR1 and CDR2 from the germline V gene are ENHRY and SYGVKD. The CDR3 has 15 residues.

V is TRBV14 and J is TRBJ1-4; weak D call: TRBD1 (5 bases). V shed 3 bases and J shed 8 bases, with 13 bases lying between them. The CDR3 length is 14 residues. Germline V CDR1 and CDR2: SGHDN, FVKESK. Written as DNA, the CDR3 is TGTGCCAGCAGCCAGTGGCGGGGGGACGAAAAACTGTTTTTT. Its protein product is CASSQWRGDEKLFF.

The chain employs TRBV3-1 (or the pseudogene TRBV3-2) and TRBJ2-1, with 7 bases fitting TRBD2. V gave up 0 bases and J gave up 4 bases; unmatched junction bases: 6. Germline CDR1 is LGHDT and CDR2 is YNNKEL (reference sequence). This CDR3 has 16 amino acids. The CDR3 nucleotides are TGTGCCAGCAGCCAAGAACCGGCTAGCGGTTACAATGAGCAGTTCTTC. The encoded protein is CASSQEPASGYNEQFF.

The V gene is TRBV6-5, the J gene TRBJ1-3; maybe TRBD1 (5 bases). The V and J ends lost 10 bases and 11 bases respectively, with 18 bases between them. Germline CDR1 is MNHEY and CDR2 is SVGAGI. The CDR3 runs 12 residues. CDR3 sequence (DNA): TGTGCCACCTCAGGGTCAGCGCTTGCCATATATTTT. Translating it yields CATSGSALAIYF.

J is TRBJ1-3 and V is TRBV7-8; no clear D. Germline V CDR1 and CDR2: SGHVS, FQNEAQ. CDR3 length equals 13 residues. V gave up 2 bases and J gave up 6 bases, with 8 bases separating them. CDR3 DNA: TGTGCCAGCAGCTTATATCAACAAAACACCATATATTTT. This codes for CASSLYQQNTIYF.